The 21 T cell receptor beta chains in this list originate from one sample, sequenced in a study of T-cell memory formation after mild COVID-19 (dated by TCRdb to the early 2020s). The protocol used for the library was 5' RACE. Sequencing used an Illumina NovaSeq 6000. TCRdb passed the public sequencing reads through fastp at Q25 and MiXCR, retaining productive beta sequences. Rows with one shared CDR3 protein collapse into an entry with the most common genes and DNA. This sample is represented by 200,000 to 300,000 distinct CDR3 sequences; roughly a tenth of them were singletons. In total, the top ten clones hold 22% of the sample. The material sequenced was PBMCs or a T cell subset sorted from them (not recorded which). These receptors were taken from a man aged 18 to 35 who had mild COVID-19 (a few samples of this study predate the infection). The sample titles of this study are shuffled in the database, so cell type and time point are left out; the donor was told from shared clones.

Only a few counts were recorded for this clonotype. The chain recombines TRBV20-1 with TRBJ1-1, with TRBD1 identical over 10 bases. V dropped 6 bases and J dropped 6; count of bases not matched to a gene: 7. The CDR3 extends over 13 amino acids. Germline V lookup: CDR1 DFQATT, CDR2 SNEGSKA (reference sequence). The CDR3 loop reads CSARQGALAEAFF. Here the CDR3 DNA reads TGCAGTGCACGACAGGGGGCGCTCGCTGAAGCTTTCTTT.

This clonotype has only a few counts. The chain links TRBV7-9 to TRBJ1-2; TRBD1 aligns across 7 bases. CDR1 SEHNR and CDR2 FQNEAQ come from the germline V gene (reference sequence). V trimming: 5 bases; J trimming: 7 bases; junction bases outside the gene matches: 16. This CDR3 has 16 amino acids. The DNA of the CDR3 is TGTGCCAGCAGCCGAACTCGGGGAGGGGGCGGAGTTGGCTACACCTTC. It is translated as CASSRTRGGGGVGYTF.

As DNA, the CDR3 is TGTGCCTCAGCAGCTTACGACCCGGGAGATGAGCAGTTCTTC. This gives the protein CASAAYDPGDEQFF. The chain links TRBV7-2 to TRBJ2-1; weak D call: TRBD2 (6 bases). The germline gives CDR1 SGHTA, CDR2 FQGNSA. This CDR3 spans 14 amino acids. V lost 11 bases to trimming and J lost 8 bases, with 22 bases between them. The variable domain in full, completed from reference TRBV7-2 and TRBJ2-1, reads GAGVSQSPSNKVTEKGKDVELRCDPISGHTALYWYRQSLGQGLEFLIYFQGNSAPDKSGLPSDRFSAERTGGSVSTLTIQRTQQEDSAVYLCASAAYDPGDEQFFGPGTRLTVL.

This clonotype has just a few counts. The CDR3 reads CASSLALDPANTGELFF. The CDR3 DNA sequence: TGCGCCAGCAGCTTGGCGCTGGATCCCGCGAACACCGGGGAGCTGTTTTTT. J is TRBJ2-2 and V is TRBV5-1; D is undetermined. Germline CDR1 SGHRS, CDR2 YFSETQ. This CDR3 comprises 17 residues. The V gene lost 0 bases and the J gene lost 0 bases, with 12 bases spanning the gap.

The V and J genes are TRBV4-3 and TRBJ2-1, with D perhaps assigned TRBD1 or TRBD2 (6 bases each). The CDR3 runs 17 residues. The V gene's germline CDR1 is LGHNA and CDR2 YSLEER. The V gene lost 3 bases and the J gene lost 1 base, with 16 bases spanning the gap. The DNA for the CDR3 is TGCGCCAGCAGCCACCAATGGCCGGGGGCTTCCTACAATGAGCAGTTCTTC. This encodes CASSHQWPGASYNEQFF.

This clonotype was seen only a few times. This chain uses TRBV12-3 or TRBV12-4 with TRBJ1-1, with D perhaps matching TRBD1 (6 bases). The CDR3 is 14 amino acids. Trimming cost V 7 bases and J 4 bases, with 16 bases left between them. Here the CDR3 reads CASIGGALGTEAFF. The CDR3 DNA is TGTGCCAGCATTGGGGGGGCGTTAGGCACTGAAGCTTTCTTT.

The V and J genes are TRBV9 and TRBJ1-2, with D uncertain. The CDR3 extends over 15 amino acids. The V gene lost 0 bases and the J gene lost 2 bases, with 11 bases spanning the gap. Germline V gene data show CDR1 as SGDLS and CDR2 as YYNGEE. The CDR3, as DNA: TGTGCCAGCAGCGTAGGCGGGCCCGTGAACTATGGCTACACCTTC. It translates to CASSVGGPVNYGYTF.

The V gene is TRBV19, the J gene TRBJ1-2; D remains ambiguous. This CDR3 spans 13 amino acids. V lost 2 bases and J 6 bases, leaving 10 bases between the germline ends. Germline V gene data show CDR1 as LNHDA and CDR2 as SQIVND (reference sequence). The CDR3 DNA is TGTGCCAGTAGTATAAATCGGGGAGATGGCTACACCTTC. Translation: CASSINRGDGYTF.

The CDR3 sequence is CSARELQNWNTEAFF. CDR3 sequence (DNA): TGCAGTGCTAGAGAGTTGCAGAACTGGAACACTGAAGCTTTCTTT. The V and J genes are TRBV20-1 and TRBJ1-1; no clear D. The germline V gene has CDR1 DFQATT and CDR2 SNEGSKA (reference sequence). The CDR3 covers 15 residues. The germline V and J ends were trimmed by 0 bases and 1 base, with 12 bases remaining between them.

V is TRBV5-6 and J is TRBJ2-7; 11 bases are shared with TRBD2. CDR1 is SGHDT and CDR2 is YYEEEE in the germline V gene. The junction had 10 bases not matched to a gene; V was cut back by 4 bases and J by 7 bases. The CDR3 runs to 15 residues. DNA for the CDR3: TGTGCCAGCAGCCTCATTGGGCTAGCGGGGGGAGAGCAGTACGTC. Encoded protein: CASSLIGLAGGEQYV.

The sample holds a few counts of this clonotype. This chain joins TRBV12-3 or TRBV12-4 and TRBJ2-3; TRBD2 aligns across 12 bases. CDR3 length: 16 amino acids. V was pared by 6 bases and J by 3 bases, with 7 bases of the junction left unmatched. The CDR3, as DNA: TGTGCCAGCAGAAAGACTAGCGGGGGAAATACAGATACGCAGTATTTT. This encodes CASRKTSGGNTDTQYF.

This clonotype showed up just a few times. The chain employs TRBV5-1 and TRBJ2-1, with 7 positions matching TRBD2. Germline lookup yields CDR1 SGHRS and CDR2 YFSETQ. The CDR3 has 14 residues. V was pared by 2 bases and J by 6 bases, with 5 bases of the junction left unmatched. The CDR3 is CASSLRGVSNEQFF. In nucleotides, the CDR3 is TGCGCCAGCAGCTTACGGGGGGTTTCCAATGAGCAGTTCTTC.

CDR3 protein: CASSQVAGFGGYTF. Written as DNA, the CDR3 is TGTGCCAGCAGCCAGGTTGCGGGGTTCGGTGGCTACACCTTC. The rearrangement links TRBV4-2 to TRBJ1-2, with D unresolved. Germline lookup yields CDR1 LGHNA and CDR2 YNFKEQ. V lost 3 bases and J 7 bases, leaving 15 bases between the germline ends. This CDR3 has 14 residues.

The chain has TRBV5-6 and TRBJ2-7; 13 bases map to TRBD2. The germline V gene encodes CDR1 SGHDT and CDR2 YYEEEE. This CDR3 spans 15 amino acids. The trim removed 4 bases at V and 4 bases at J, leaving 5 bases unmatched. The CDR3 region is CASSPWGLAGYEQYV. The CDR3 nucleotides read TGTGCCAGCAGCCCCTGGGGACTAGCGGGGTACGAGCAGTACGTC.

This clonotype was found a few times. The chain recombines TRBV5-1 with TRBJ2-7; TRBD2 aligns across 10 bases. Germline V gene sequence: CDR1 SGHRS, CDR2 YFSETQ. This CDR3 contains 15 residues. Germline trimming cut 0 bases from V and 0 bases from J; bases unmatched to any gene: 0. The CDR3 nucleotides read TGCGCCAGCAGCTTGGCTAGCGGGGGCTCCTACGAGCAGTACTTC. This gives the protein CASSLASGGSYEQYF. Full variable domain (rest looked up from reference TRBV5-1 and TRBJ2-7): KAGVTQTPRYLIKTRGQQVTLSCSPISGHRSVSWYQQTPGQGLQFLFEYFSETQRNKGNFPGRFSGRQFSNSRSEMNVSTLELGDSALYLCASSLASGGSYEQYFGPGTRLTVT.

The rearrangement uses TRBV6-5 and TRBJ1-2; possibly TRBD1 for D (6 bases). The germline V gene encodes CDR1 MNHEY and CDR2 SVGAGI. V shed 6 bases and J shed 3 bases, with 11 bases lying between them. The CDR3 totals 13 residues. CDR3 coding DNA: TGTGCCAGCAGACCGACAGGTTACTATGGCTACACCTTC. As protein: CASRPTGYYGYTF.

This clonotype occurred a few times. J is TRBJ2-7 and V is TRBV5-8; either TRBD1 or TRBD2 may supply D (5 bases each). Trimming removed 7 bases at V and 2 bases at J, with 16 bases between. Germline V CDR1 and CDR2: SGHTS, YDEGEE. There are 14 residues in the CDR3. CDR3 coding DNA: TGTGCCAGCCGGGGATGGGGGAGAACCTACGAGCAGTACTTC. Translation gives CASRGWGRTYEQYF.

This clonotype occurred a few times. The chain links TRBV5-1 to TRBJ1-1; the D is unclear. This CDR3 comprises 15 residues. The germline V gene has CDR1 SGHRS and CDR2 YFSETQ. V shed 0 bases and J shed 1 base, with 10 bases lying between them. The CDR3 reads CASSLAQGRNTEAFF. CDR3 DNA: TGCGCCAGCAGCTTGGCCCAAGGGAGGAACACTGAAGCTTTCTTT. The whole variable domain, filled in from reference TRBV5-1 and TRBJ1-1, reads KAGVTQTPRYLIKTRGQQVTLSCSPISGHRSVSWYQQTPGQGLQFLFEYFSETQRNKGNFPGRFSGRQFSNSRSEMNVSTLELGDSALYLCASSLAQGRNTEAFFGQGTRLTVV.

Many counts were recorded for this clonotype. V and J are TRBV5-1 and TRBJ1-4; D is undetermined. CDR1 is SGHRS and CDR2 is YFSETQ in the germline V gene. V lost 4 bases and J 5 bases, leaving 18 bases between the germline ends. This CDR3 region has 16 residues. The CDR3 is CASSEGLGRENEKLFF. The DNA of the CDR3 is TGCGCCAGCAGCGAAGGTCTAGGGAGGGAAAATGAAAAACTGTTTTTT.

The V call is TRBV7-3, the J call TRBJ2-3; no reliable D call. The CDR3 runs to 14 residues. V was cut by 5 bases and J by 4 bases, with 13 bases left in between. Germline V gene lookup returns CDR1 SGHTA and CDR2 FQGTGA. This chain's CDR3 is CASSRSSDADTQYF. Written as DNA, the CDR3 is TGTGCCAGCAGCCGTTCTTCGGACGCAGATACGCAGTATTTT. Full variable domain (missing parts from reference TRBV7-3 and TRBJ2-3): GAGVSQTPSNKVTEKGKYVELRCDPISGHTALYWYRQSLGQGPEFLIYFQGTGAADDSGLPNDRFFAVRPEGSVSTLKIQRTERGDSAVYLCASSRSSDADTQYFGPGTRLTVL.

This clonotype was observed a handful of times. The CDR3 here is CSAAGGAVGYTF. The CDR3 DNA follows: TGCAGTGCAGCAGGAGGGGCAGTTGGCTACACCTTC. The V call is TRBV20-1, the J call TRBJ1-2, with D perhaps TRBD1 (5 bases). The CDR3 runs 12 residues. Germline CDR1 is DFQATT and CDR2 is SNEGSKA (reference sequence). V was clipped by 6 bases and J by 7 bases, with 15 bases between them.